A selection of T cell receptor beta chains follows, all from one sample in a study of blood T cell repertoires in COVID-19. Assay used: immunoSEQ multiplex PCR; TCRdb lists only in-frame clones, some missing. The sample comprises some 300,000 clones, 70% to 90% of which are singletons, and around 13% rests with the top ten. The sample was peripheral blood. The receptor source for this set is a woman in her 70s with COVID-19, enrolled during active disease. The CDR3 runs from the conserved cysteine through the conserved F or W. The D gene is left open where the match is weak. A row's size may be missing; if present it is once, few, many or a size class.

V gene	clone size	J gene	D gene	CDR3 DNA	CDR3 protein
TRBV3-1/TRBV3-2	.	TRBJ2-1	.	TGTGCCAGCAGCCAAGACCAACGGGGGCAGTTCTTC	CASSQDQRGQFF
TRBV3-1/TRBV3-2	.	TRBJ2-7	TRBD1	TGTGCCAGCAGCCAAAAATCCGGGACAGGGATAGTCTACGAGCAGTACTTC	CASSQKSGTGIVYEQYF
TRBV4-3	.	TRBJ2-5	.	TGCGCCAGCAGCCAAGAGATAGGGGGGGACCCCCAAGAGACCCAGTACTTC	CASSQEIGGDPQETQYF
TRBV28	few	TRBJ2-5	TRBD2	TGTGCCAGCAGTCTAGCGGGGTCGGGAGGAGAGACCCAGTACTTC	CASSLAGSGGETQYF
TRBV19	.	TRBJ2-5	TRBD2	TGTGCCAGTAGTATTCGGGGGGGACAAGAGACCCAGTACTTC	CASSIRGGQETQYF
TRBV3-1/TRBV3-2	few	TRBJ2-2	.	TGTGCCAGCAGCCAAGTAGAGGCTATCACCGGGGAGCTGTTTTTT	CASSQVEAITGELFF
TRBV5-8	.	TRBJ1-1	.	TGTGCCAGCACTCCGTGGGGGGGAGGACAGCCTAACACTGAAGCTTTCTTT	CASTPWGGGQPNTEAFF
TRBV4-1	.	TRBJ2-2	.	TGCGCCAGCAGCCAACTTCAACAGGGTCCCGGGGAGCTGTTTTTT	CASSQLQQGPGELFF
TRBV18	few	TRBJ2-7	.	TGTGCCAGCTCTCTTGACCGGGTCCAAGCCGAGCAGTACTTC	CASSLDRVQAEQYF
TRBV10-3	.	TRBJ2-1	.	TGTGCCATCAGCCTACTAGTTTCGGGTGAGCAGTTCTTC	CAISLLVSGEQFF
TRBV27	few	TRBJ2-3	TRBD1	TGTGCCAGCAGTCCGAGACAGGGGAGCACAGATACGCAGTATTTT	CASSPRQGSTDTQYF
TRBV9	.	TRBJ2-5	TRBD2	TGTGCCAGCAGCGAGGGGACTGGCGGGGGTCGCGAGACCCAGTACTTC	CASSEGTGGGRETQYF
TRBV30	.	TRBJ1-2	.	TGTGCCTGGACCATGCGGGGGATCGATGGCTACACCTTC	CAWTMRGIDGYTF
TRBV7-2	.	TRBJ1-6	.	TGTGCCAGCACCTTAGACAGGAATTATTCACCCCTCCACTTT	CASTLDRNYSPLHF
TRBV4-1	.	TRBJ2-3	.	TGCGCCAGCAGCCAAGATGGAACAGGGTGGGATACGCAGTATTTT	CASSQDGTGWDTQYF
TRBV3-1/TRBV3-2	many	TRBJ1-5	.	TGTGCCAGCAGCCAACCAGGGGACCGACAGCCCCAGCATTTT	CASSQPGDRQPQHF
TRBV27	.	TRBJ2-5	TRBD2	TGTGCCAGCAGTTTTGCCCGGGGGGGCTGGGAGACCCAGTACTTC	CASSFARGGWETQYF
TRBV7-3	.	TRBJ1-1	.	TGTGCCAGCAGCCAGGACAGGAACACTGAAGCTTTCTTT	CASSQDRNTEAFF
TRBV19	.	TRBJ1-6	TRBD1	TGTGCCAGTACTAAATCCGGGACAGGGTTGCAAAATTCACCCCTCCACTTT	CASTKSGTGLQNSPLHF
TRBV10-3	.	TRBJ1-1	.	TGTGCCATCAGTGAGTCGATTAGGACAGCAGTAAGGAACACTGAAGCTTTCTTT	CAISESIRTAVRNTEAFF
TRBV28	.	TRBJ2-7	TRBD1	TGTGCCAGCAGTGGGCAGGGGGTTCTCGAGCAGTACTTC	CASSGQGVLEQYF
TRBV10-3	.	TRBJ1-5	TRBD1	TGTGCCATCAGTTCGGGACAGGGCTACAATAGCAATCAGCCCCAGCATTTT	CAISSGQGYNSNQPQHF
TRBV5-4	.	TRBJ2-2	.	TGTGCCAGCACCCTACACGGAGGGGCTTTTGGCACCGGGGAGCTGTTTTTT	CASTLHGGAFGTGELFF
TRBV6-1	few	TRBJ2-3	.	TGTGCCAGCAGTGAAGCGGGGGGAACAGATACGCAGTATTTT	CASSEAGGTDTQYF
TRBV6-1	once	TRBJ2-7	TRBD1	TGTGCCAGCAGTGAACAGGTTGGACAGGGTCCCTACGAGCAGTACTTC	CASSEQVGQGPYEQYF
TRBV7-2	.	TRBJ2-5	TRBD2	TGTGCCAGCAGCTTAGTGGGGACTAGCGGACAAGAGACCCAGTACTTC	CASSLVGTSGQETQYF
TRBV19	.	TRBJ1-2	.	TGTGCCAGTAGTATACCCCCCATGGGACTTCTGGGAAACTATGGCTACACCTTC	CASSIPPMGLLGNYGYTF
TRBV28	once	TRBJ2-7	.	TGTGCCAGCAGTTACCCGGTGGAGGGAAAAAACTACGAGCAGTACTTC	CASSYPVEGKNYEQYF
TRBV3-1/TRBV3-2	.	TRBJ1-1	TRBD1	TGTGCCAGCAGCCCCGGGACAGTGAACACTGAAGCTTTCTTT	CASSPGTVNTEAFF
TRBV7-2	.	TRBJ2-7	.	TGTGCCAGCAGTCTGGGGGCCCGGGACTACGAGCAGTACTTC	CASSLGARDYEQYF
TRBV29-1	few	TRBJ2-2	.	TGCAGCGTGGTTGACACCTTCTCCGGGGAGCTGTTTTTT	CSVVDTFSGELFF
TRBV27	.	TRBJ2-3	TRBD2	TGTGCCAGCAGTTTATACCCCAGGACTCGGGCTAGCGGGGGAACAGATACGCAGTATTTT	CASSLYPRTRASGGTDTQYF
TRBV18	once	TRBJ1-4	TRBD1	TGTGCCAGCTCAGCGTTTCAGGGGGCTAGTGAAAAACTGTTTTTT	CASSAFQGASEKLFF
TRBV5-1	once	TRBJ1-3	.	TGCGCCAGCAGCCCCTCCGGAGCTAACTCTGGAAACACCATATATTTT	CASSPSGANSGNTIYF
TRBV4-1	.	TRBJ2-2	TRBD2	TGCGCCAGCAGCCAAATAGTAGCGGGGGGGTCCGGGGAGCTGTTTTTT	CASSQIVAGGSGELFF
TRBV4-2	many	TRBJ1-6	.	TGTGCCAGCAGCCTAGAGGAGGATAATTCACCCCTCCACTTT	CASSLEEDNSPLHF
TRBV6-5	few	TRBJ1-2	.	TGTGCCAGCAGTTACTCGACTAGGGCCAGCTATGGCTACACCTTC	CASSYSTRASYGYTF
TRBV7-2	.	TRBJ2-5	.	TGTGCCAGCAGCTTTATGGGTGGAGAAGAGACCCAGTACTTC	CASSFMGGEETQYF
TRBV7-2	.	TRBJ1-3	.	TGTGCCAGCAGCTTAATAGGGACTAACTCTGGAAACACCATATATTTT	CASSLIGTNSGNTIYF
TRBV6-5	few	TRBJ1-1	.	TGTGCCAGCAGTTTTGACAGGATGAACACTGAAGCTTTCTTT	CASSFDRMNTEAFF
TRBV5-8	once	TRBJ2-3	TRBD2	TGTGCCAGCAGCTTAACGGGGGGGCAGGGAGATACGCAGTATTTT	CASSLTGGQGDTQYF
TRBV9	once	TRBJ2-1	TRBD2	TGTGCCAGCAGCGTAGCCGGGCGGGGGGGCTACAATGAGCAGTTCTTC	CASSVAGRGGYNEQFF
TRBV7-2	.	TRBJ1-1	.	TGTGCCAGCAGCCCGGGGATCTGGAACACTGAAGCTTTCTTT	CASSPGIWNTEAFF
TRBV28	.	TRBJ1-2	.	TGTGCCAGCAGTCCAATACAGGGATACTATGGCTACACCTTC	CASSPIQGYYGYTF
TRBV10-1	.	TRBJ2-7	TRBD2	TGCGCCAGCAGTGAAGGGACTAGCAAATACGAGCAGTACTTC	CASSEGTSKYEQYF